The entry below gives a single T cell receptor beta chain sequence along with its context. What it recognizes is unknown. This sample was taken from a study of Ad26.COV2.S vaccination and SARS-CoV-2 variants. Study as a whole: Within the COV1001 Ad26.COV2.S trial arm, the donor was enrolled. Study-wide points: Total T cell responses, in the TCR breadth and depth analyses, may have been underestimated. Participants given vaccine showed non-spike TCR breadth similar to that of placebo recipients.

Treatment meaning: 15 to 20 received Ad26.COV2.S at low or high dose, single or two shots; a few received placebo; per-sample allocation not given. Specimens were obtained on day 63 following the first vaccine or placebo injection. Generated by immunoSEQ multiplex PCR, the TCRdb table keeps only in-frame clones and is missing some. The sample records some 350,000 clones, around 90% being singletons. The junction had 6 bases not matched to a gene; V was cut back by 5 bases and J by 5 bases. Per germline, CDR1 SEHNR and CDR2 FQNEAQ (reference sequence). The CDR3 length is 14 residues. The rearrangement links TRBV7-9 to TRBJ2-5, with 9 bases identical to TRBD1. This TCR derives from a person aged 18-65 years who received the Ad26.COV2.S COVID-19 vaccine or a placebo. Sequenced material: peripheral blood, taken in a trial of Ad26.COV2.S vaccine versus placebo. CDR3 residues: CASSPLTGGETQYF. CDR3 sequence (DNA): TGTGCCAGCAGCCCCTTGACAGGGGGGGAGACCCAGTACTTC.